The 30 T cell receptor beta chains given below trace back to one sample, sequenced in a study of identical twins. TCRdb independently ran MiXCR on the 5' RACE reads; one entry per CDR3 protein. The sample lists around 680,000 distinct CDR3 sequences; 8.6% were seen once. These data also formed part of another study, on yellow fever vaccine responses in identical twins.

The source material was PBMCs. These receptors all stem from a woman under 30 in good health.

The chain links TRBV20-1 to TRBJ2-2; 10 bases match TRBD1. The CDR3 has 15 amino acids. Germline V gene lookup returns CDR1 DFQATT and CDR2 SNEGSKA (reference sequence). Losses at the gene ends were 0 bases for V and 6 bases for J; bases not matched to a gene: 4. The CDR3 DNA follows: TGCAGTGCTAGAGATGACAGGGGGCTTTCCGGGGAGCTGTTTTTT. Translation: CSARDDRGLSGELFF.

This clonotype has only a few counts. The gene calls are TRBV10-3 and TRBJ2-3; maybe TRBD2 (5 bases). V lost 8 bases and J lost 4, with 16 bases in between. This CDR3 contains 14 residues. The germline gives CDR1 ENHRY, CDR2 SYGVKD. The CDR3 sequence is CAIGSQLAADTQYF. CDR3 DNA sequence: TGTGCCATCGGATCCCAGCTAGCAGCAGATACGCAGTATTTT.

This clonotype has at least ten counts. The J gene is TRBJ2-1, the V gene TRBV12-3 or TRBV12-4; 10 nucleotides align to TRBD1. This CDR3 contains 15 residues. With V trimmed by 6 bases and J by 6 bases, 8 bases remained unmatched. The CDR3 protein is CASSPGQGGFNEQFF. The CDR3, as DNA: TGTGCCAGCAGCCCAGGACAGGGGGGGTTCAATGAGCAGTTCTTC.

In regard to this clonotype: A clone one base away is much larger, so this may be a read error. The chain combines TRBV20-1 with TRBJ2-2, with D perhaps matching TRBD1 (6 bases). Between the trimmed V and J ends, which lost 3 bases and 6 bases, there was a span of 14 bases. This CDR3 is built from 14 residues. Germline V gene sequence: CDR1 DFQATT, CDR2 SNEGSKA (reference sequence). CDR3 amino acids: CSASYHRDAGELFF. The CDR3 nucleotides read TGCAGTGCTAGTTACCACAGGGATGCCGGGGAGCTGTTTTTT.

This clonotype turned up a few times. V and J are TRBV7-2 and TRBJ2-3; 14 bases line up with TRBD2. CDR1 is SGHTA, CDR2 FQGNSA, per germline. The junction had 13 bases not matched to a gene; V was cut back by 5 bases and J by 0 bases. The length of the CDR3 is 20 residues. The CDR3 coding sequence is TGTGCCAGCAGCGTAGGGGCAGGACTAGCGGGAGGTCGTAGCACAGATACGCAGTATTTT. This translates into CASSVGAGLAGGRSTDTQYF.

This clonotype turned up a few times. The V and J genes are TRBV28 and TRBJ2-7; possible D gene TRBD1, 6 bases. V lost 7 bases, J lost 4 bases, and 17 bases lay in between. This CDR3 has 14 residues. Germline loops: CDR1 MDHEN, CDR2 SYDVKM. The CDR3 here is CASTGTYDGYEQYF. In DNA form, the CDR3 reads TGTGCCAGCACCGGGACATACGATGGGTACGAGCAGTACTTC. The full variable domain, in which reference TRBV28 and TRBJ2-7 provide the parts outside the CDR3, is DVKVTQSSRYLVKRTGEKVFLECVQDMDHENMFWYRQDPGLGLRLIYFSYDVKMKEKGDIPEGYSVSREKKERFSLILESASTNQTSMYLCASTGTYDGYEQYFGPGTRLTVT.

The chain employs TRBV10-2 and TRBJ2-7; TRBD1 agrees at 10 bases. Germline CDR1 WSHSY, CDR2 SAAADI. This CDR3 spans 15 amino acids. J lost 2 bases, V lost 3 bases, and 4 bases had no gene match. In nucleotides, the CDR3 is TGCGCCAGCAGTGATCGGACAGGGGGGGCCTACGAGCAGTACTTC. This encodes CASSDRTGGAYEQYF.

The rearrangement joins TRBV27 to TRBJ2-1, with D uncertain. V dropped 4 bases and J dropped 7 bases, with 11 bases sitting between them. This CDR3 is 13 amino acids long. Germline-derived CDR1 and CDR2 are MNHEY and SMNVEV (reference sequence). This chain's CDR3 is CASSSPNGNEQFF. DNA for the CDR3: TGTGCCAGCAGTTCCCCGAACGGAAATGAGCAGTTCTTC.

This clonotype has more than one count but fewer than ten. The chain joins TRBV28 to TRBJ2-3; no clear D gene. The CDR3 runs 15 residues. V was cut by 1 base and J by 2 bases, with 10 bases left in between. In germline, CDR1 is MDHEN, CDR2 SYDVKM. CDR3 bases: TGTGCCAGCAGTTTATTTATCCTAACCACAGATACGCAGTATTTT. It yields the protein CASSLFILTTDTQYF. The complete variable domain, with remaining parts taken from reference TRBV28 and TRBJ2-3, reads DVKVTQSSRYLVKRTGEKVFLECVQDMDHENMFWYRQDPGLGLRLIYFSYDVKMKEKGDIPEGYSVSREKKERFSLILESASTNQTSMYLCASSLFILTTDTQYFGPGTRLTVL.

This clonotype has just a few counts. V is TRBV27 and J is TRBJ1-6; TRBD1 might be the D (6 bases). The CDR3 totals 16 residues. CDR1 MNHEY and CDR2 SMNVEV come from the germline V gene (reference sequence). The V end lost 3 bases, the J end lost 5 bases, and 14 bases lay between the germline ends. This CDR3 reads CASSFSHRDNNSPLHF. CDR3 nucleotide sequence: TGTGCCAGCAGTTTTAGTCACAGGGACAATAATTCACCCCTCCACTTT.

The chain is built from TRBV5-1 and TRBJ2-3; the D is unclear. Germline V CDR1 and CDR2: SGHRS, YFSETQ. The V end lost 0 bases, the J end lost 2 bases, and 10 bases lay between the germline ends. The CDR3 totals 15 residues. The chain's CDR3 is CASSLARLDTDTQYF. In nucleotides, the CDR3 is TGCGCCAGCAGCTTGGCCCGGTTAGACACAGATACGCAGTATTTT.

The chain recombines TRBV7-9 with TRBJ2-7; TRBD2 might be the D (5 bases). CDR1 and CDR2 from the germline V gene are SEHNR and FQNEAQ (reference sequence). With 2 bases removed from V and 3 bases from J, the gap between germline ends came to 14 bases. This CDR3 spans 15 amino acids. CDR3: CASSLMWELDYEQYF. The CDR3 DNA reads TGTGCCAGCAGCTTAATGTGGGAGCTAGACTACGAGCAGTACTTC.

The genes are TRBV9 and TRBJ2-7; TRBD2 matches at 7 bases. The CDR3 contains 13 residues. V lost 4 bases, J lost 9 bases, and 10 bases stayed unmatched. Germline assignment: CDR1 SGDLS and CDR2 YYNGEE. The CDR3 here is CASSTNQAGLQYF. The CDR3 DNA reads TGTGCCAGCAGCACGAACCAAGCGGGATTGCAGTACTTC.

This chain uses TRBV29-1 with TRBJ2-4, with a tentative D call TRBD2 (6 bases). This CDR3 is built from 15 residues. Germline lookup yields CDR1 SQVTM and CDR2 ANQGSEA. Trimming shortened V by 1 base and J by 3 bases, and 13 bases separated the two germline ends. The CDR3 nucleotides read TGCAGCGTTGAAGGGGGTGACGGGGGCAAAAACATTCAGTACTTC. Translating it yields CSVEGGDGGKNIQYF. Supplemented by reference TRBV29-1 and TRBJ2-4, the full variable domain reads SAVISQKPSRDICQRGTSLTIQCQVDSQVTMMFWYRQQPGQSLTLIATANQGSEATYESGFVIDKFPISRPNLTFSTLTVSNMSPEDSSIYLCSVEGGDGGKNIQYFGAGTRLSVL.

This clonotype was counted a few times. In nucleotides, the CDR3 is TGTGCCACCAGCAGTGGTGACTCCACAGATACGCAGTATTTT. Its translation: CATSSGDSTDTQYF. V gene TRBV15 combines with J gene TRBJ2-3; D unclear. V lost 3 bases, J lost 2 bases, and 9 bases lay in between. The CDR3 consists of 14 residues. Germline V gene data show CDR1 as LNHNV and CDR2 as YYDKDF (reference sequence).

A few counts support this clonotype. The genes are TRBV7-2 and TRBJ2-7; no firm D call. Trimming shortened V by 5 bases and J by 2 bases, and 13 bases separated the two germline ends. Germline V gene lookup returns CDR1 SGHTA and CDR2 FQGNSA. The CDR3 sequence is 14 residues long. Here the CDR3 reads CASSKNRAAYEQYF. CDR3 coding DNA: TGTGCCAGCAGCAAAAACCGGGCCGCCTACGAGCAGTACTTC.

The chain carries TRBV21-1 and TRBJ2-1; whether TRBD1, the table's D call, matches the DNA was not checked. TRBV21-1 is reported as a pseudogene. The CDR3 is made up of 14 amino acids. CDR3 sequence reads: CAHSRASHRNEQFF. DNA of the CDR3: TGTGCCCATTCACGAGCAAGCCACAGGAATGAGCAGTTCTTC.

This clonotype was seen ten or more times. CDR3 nucleotide sequence: TGTGCCATCAAAGCGGGAGTAGGTGACGAGCAGTACTTC. Translated: CAIKAGVGDEQYF. The rearrangement joins TRBV10-3 to TRBJ2-7, with 8 bases lining up with TRBD2. The V and J ends lost 7 bases and 5 bases, in that order; junction bases with no gene match: 7. The CDR3 runs 13 residues. Germline V CDR1 and CDR2: ENHRY, SYGVKD.

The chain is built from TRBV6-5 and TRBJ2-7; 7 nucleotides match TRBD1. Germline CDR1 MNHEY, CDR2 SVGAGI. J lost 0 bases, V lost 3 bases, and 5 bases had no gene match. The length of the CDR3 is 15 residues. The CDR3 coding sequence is TGTGCCAGCAGTTATGCCAGGGGGAGCTCCTACGAGCAGTACTTC. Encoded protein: CASSYARGSSYEQYF.

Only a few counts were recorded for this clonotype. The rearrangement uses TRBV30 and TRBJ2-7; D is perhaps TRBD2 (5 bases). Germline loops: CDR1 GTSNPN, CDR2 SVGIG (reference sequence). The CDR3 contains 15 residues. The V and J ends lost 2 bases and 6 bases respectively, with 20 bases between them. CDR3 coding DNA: TGTGCCTGGAGTACGCGGGCAGTGCCAAACGGCGAGCAGTACTTC. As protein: CAWSTRAVPNGEQYF. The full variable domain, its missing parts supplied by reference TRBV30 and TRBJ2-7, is SQTIHQWPATLVQPVGSPLSLECTVEGTSNPNLYWYRQAAGRGLQLLFYSVGIGQISSEVPQNLSASRPQDRQFILSSKKLLLSDSGFYLCAWSTRAVPNGEQYFGPGTRLTVT.

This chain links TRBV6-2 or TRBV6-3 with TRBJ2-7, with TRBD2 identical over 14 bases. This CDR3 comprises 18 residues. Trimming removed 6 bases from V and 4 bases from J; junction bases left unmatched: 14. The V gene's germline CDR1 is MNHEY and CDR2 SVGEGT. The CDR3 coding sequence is TGTGCCAGCAGCAAGCGGTCGGGACTAGCGGGAGTAGCGTACGAGCAGTACTTC. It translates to CASSKRSGLAGVAYEQYF.

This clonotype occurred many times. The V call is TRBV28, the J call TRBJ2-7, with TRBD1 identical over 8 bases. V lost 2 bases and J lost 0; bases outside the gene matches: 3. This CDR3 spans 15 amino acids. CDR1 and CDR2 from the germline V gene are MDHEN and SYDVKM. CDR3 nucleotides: TGTGCCAGCAGTTTACAACAGGGGGTCTCCTACGAGCAGTACTTC. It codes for CASSLQQGVSYEQYF.

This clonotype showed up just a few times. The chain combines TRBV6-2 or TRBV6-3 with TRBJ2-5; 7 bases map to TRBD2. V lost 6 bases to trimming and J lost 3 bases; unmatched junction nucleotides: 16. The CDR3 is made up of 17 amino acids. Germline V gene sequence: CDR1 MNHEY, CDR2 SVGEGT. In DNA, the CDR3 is TGTGCCAGCAGACCGCCCCTCGGGGAGCGGGGAGAAGAGACCCAGTACTTC. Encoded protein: CASRPPLGERGEETQYF.

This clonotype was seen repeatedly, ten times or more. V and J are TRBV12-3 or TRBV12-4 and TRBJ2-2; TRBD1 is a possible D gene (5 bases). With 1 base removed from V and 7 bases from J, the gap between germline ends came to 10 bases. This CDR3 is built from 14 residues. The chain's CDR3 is CASSLVQGHGELFF. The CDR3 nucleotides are TGTGCCAGCAGTTTAGTCCAGGGTCACGGGGAGCTGTTTTTT.

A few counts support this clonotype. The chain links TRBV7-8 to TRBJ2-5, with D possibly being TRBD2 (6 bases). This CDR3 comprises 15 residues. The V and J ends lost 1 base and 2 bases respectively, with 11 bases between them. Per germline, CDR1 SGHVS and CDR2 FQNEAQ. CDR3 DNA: TGTGCCAGCAGCTTAGTGTCGGCGGGGCAAGAGACCCAGTACTTC. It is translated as CASSLVSAGQETQYF.

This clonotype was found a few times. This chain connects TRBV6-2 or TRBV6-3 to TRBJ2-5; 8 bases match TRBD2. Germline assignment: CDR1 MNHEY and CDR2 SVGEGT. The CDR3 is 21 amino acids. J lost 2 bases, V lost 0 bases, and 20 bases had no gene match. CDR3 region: CASSYSELTSGYRLGQETQYF. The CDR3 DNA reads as TGTGCCAGCAGTTACTCCGAACTTACTAGCGGATACAGGCTGGGTCAAGAGACCCAGTACTTC.

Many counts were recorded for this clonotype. CDR3 loop: CASSYFGSAANEKLFF. Here the CDR3 DNA reads TGTGCCAGCAGTTACTTTGGATCCGCGGCTAATGAAAAACTGTTTTTT. This rearrangement joins TRBV6-5 to TRBJ1-4; D is unresolved. V lost 1 base and J 3 bases, leaving 12 bases between the germline ends. The CDR3 loop spans 16 amino acids. Germline-derived CDR1 and CDR2 are MNHEY and SVGAGI.

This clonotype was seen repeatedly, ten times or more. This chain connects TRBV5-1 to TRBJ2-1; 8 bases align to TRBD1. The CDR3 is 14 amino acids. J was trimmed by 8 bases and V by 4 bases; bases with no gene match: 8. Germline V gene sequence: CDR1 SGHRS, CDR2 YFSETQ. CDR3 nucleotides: TGCGCCAGCAGCGCTTTACAGGGGGTTGATGAGCAGTTCTTC. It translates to CASSALQGVDEQFF.

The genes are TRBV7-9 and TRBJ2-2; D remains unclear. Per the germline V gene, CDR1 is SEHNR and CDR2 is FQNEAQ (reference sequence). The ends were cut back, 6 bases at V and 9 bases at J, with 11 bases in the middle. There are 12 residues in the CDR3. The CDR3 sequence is CASRKASWELFF. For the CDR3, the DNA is TGTGCCAGCAGGAAAGCTTCCTGGGAGCTGTTTTTT.

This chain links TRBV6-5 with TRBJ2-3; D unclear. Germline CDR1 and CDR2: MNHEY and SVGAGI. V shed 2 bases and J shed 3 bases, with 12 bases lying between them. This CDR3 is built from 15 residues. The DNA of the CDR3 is TGTGCCAGCAGTTACCGCCGGTTAGGGACAGATACGCAGTATTTT. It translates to CASSYRRLGTDTQYF.